The TCR beta chain described here comes from a study of regulatory T cells in long-lasting Graves disease. In this sample, this clonotype turned up many times. Germline V gives CDR1 MNHEY, CDR2 SMNVEV (reference sequence). This CDR3 comprises 15 residues. V lost 4 bases, J lost 3 bases, and 5 bases stayed unmatched. Time point indicated: newly diagnosed GD, antithyroid drugs for less than 3 months. PBMC-extracted RNA yielded the TCR library. Investigators prepared the TCR beta libraries by applying iRepertoire HTBI primers and Arm-PCR of CDR3 regions. TCRdb reprocessed the multiplex PCR reads via MiXCR and lists one record per CDR3 protein. The sample has 200,000 to 250,000 distinct CDR3 sequences, around a fifth seen once; the top ten hold about 11%. These records were also assigned to another study, of T cells in Graves' hyperthyroidism and ophthalmopathy. From that report: Recently diagnosed hyperthyroidism of less than 2 months' duration affected patients aged 18 to 65.

Sequences were derived from peripheral blood mononuclear cells (PBMCs), sampled at new diagnosis, from a patient treated with antithyroid drugs. The sequence was collected from a woman in her 30s with Graves disease. The chain joins TRBV27 to TRBJ2-7, with 11 nucleotides matching TRBD2. The CDR3 here is CASSSIAGGDYEQYF. CDR3 bases: TGTGCCAGCAGTTCCATAGCGGGGGGGGACTACGAGCAGTACTTC.